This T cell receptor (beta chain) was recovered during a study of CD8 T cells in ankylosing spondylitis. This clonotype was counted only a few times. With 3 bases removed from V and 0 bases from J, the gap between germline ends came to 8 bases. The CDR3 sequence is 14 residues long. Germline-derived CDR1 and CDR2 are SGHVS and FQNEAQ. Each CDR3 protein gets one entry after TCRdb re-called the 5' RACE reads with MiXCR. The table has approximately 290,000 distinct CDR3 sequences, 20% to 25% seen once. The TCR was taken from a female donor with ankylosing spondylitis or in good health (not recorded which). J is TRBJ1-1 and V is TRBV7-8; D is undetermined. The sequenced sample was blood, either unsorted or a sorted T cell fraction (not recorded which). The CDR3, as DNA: TGTGCCAGCAGCTTGAACAGCATGAACACTGAAGCTTTCTTT. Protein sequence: CASSLNSMNTEAFF.